The clone carrying this TCR beta chain turned up a few times. Its antigen is not known. These data come from a study of follicular helper T cells after annual influenza vaccination. Assay: immunoSEQ multiplex PCR; the TCRdb copy retains only in-frame clones and omits some. The sample consists of some 2,500 clones, around 86% of them appearing once. Described time point: 2014-2015 season, pre-vaccination. Overall study findings and caveats: ICOS+CD38+ cTfh clonality tracked population frequency, and its change tracked circulating plasmablast change.

This sequence originates from an adult who received the influenza vaccine. Material: CXCR5+ CD38+ circulating T follicular helper cells from blood, obtained on the day of influenza vaccination. Documented subset: circulating Tfh, non-naive CD4+CXCR5+PD-1+ (ICOS+CD38+ or ICOS-CD38-).

The CDR3 DNA reads TGTGCCACCAGCAGGCAACAGGGTGGCAATCAGCCCCAGCATTTT. It codes for CATSRQQGGNQPQHF. The V and J genes are TRBV15 and TRBJ1-5; weak D call: TRBD1 (6 bases). Trimming left V 3 bases short and J 2 bases short, with 11 bases between. This CDR3 is 15 amino acids long. CDR1 is LNHNV, CDR2 YYDKDF, per germline (reference sequence).